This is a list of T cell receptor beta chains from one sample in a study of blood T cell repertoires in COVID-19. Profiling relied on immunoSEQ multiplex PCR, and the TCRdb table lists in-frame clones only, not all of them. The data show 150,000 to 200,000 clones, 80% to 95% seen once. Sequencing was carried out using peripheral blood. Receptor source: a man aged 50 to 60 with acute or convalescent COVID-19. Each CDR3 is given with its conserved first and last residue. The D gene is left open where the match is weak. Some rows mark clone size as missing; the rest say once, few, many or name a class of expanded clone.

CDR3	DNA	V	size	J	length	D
CASSGGQGAYEQYF	TGCGCCAGCAGCGGGGGACAGGGGGCCTACGAGCAGTACTTC	TRBV5-1	-	TRBJ2-7	14	TRBD1
CASSYSRGAGNQPQHF	TGTGCCAGCAGTTACTCGCGGGGAGCTGGCAATCAGCCCCAGCATTTT	TRBV6-2/TRBV6-3	-	TRBJ1-5	16	-
CASSSARLNYGYTF	TGTGCCAGCAGCTCCGCTAGACTGAACTATGGCTACACCTTC	TRBV7-9	few	TRBJ1-2	14	-
CASSLEGGLVEKLFF	TGCGCCAGCAGCCTAGAGGGGGGGTTAGTGGAAAAACTGTTTTTT	TRBV5-1	-	TRBJ1-4	15	-
CASSQAMGQFYEAFF	TGCGCCAGCAGCCAAGCAATGGGACAGTTCTACGAAGCTTTCTTT	TRBV4-1	-	TRBJ1-1	15	TRBD1
CASSPSGGSYNEQFF	TGTGCCAGCAGCCCCTCGGGCGGGAGCTACAATGAGCAGTTCTTC	TRBV9	-	TRBJ2-1	15	TRBD2
CASSISTVNEQFF	TGTGCCAGCAGCATTAGCACGGTTAATGAGCAGTTCTTC	TRBV7-2	few	TRBJ2-1	13	-
CASSKGRLETQYF	TGTGCCAGCAGTAAAGGGAGGCTAGAGACCCAGTACTTC	TRBV28	-	TRBJ2-5	13	-
CATSDLGQGDGYTF	TGTGCCACCAGTGATTTAGGCCAGGGCGACGGCTACACCTTC	TRBV24-1	-	TRBJ1-2	14	-
CASSPQTGAMGNQPQHF	TGTGCCAGCTCACCACAGACAGGGGCCATGGGCAATCAGCCCCAGCATTTT	TRBV18	-	TRBJ1-5	17	TRBD1
CASSFRTSGGVKTQYF	TGTGCCAGCAGCTTCCGGACTAGCGGGGGGGTAAAGACCCAGTACTTC	TRBV5-6	-	TRBJ2-5	16	TRBD2
CASSSGDTGELFF	TGCGCCAGCAGCAGCGGGGACACCGGGGAGCTGTTTTTT	TRBV5-1	-	TRBJ2-2	13	TRBD2
CASSVSPQGTYEQYF	TGTGCCAGCAGCGTATCCCCTCAGGGGACATACGAGCAGTACTTC	TRBV9	once	TRBJ2-7	15	-
CASSPGTSLFNQPQHF	TGTGCCAGCAGCCCCGGGACATCCCTTTTCAATCAGCCCCAGCATTTT	TRBV7-9	-	TRBJ1-5	16	-
CASSRGTSSAGELFF	TGCGCCAGCAGCAGAGGGACTAGCTCGGCCGGGGAGCTGTTTTTT	TRBV5-1	-	TRBJ2-2	15	TRBD2
CASSDTGRGLAGGDEQYF	TGTGCCAGCAGTGATACTGGCAGGGGACTAGCGGGAGGGGACGAGCAGTACTTC	TRBV2	-	TRBJ2-7	18	TRBD2
CASSTPDRADHYGYTF	TGTGCCAGTAGTACCCCGGACAGGGCCGACCACTATGGCTACACCTTC	TRBV19	-	TRBJ1-2	16	TRBD1
CASSYSSYGYTF	TGTGCCAGCAGTTACTCGAGCTATGGCTACACCTTC	TRBV6-2/TRBV6-3	-	TRBJ1-2	12	-
CASRGGYNSYEQYF	TGTGCCAGCCGGGGGGGCTATAACTCCTACGAGCAGTACTTC	TRBV27	-	TRBJ2-7	14	TRBD2
CASSPLDGGEPQHF	TGTGCCAGCAGCCCTCTGGACGGGGGGGAGCCCCAGCATTTT	TRBV5-4	-	TRBJ1-5	14	-
CASGLPRGFLNYGYTF	TGCGCCAGCGGGCTGCCACGGGGTTTCCTCAACTATGGCTACACCTTC	TRBV5-1	-	TRBJ1-2	16	-
CASSLQGGTSGANVLTF	TGTGCCAGCAGTTTACAGGGTGGAACGTCTGGGGCCAACGTCCTGACTTTC	TRBV27	-	TRBJ2-6	17	-
CASRGPGQLNSPLHF	TGTGCCAGCAGGGGCCCGGGACAGCTGAATTCACCCCTCCACTTT	TRBV5-5	-	TRBJ1-6	15	TRBD1
CASSPGTEIYGYTF	TGTGCCAGCAGCCCCGGGACAGAGATCTATGGCTACACCTTC	TRBV5-6	once	TRBJ1-2	14	TRBD1
CASSPPGYNSPLHF	TGCGCCAGCAGTCCTCCGGGGTATAATTCACCCCTCCACTTT	TRBV23-1	-	TRBJ1-6	14	-
CASSKGPAGENEQFF	TGTGCCAGCAGCAAAGGGCCAGCGGGGGAGAATGAGCAGTTCTTC	TRBV7-3	-	TRBJ2-1	15	TRBD2
CASRNHGGSYEQYF	TGTGCCAGCCGTAACCACGGGGGATCCTACGAGCAGTACTTC	TRBV25-1	-	TRBJ2-7	14	-
CASSVGAGQETQYF	TGTGCCAGCAGCGTAGGGGCAGGTCAAGAGACCCAGTACTTC	TRBV9	-	TRBJ2-5	14	-
CASSQESKGVVGYTF	TGTGCCAGCAGCCAAGAAAGTAAGGGGGTGGTGGGCTACACCTTC	TRBV3-1/TRBV3-2	-	TRBJ1-2	15	-
CASSLNRVQPQHF	TGTGCCAGCAGCCTGAACAGGGTCCAGCCCCAGCATTTT	TRBV3-1/TRBV3-2	-	TRBJ1-5	13	-
CASSHQDRDGELFF	TGCGCCAGCAGCCACCAAGACAGGGACGGGGAGCTGTTTTTT	TRBV4-1	once	TRBJ2-2	14	TRBD1
CASSFISEGGGYTF	TGCGCCAGCAGCTTTATATCGGAAGGGGGCGGCTACACCTTC	TRBV5-1	-	TRBJ1-2	14	TRBD1
CASSSGGQANTEAFF	TGTGCCAGCAGTTCTGGGGGACAAGCGAACACTGAAGCTTTCTTT	TRBV28	once	TRBJ1-1	15	-
CATQGQGKLEAFF	TGTGCCACTCAAGGACAGGGAAAACTCGAAGCTTTCTTT	TRBV6-5	-	TRBJ1-1	13	TRBD1
CATSDFRYGYTF	TGTGCCACCAGTGATTTCCGCTATGGCTACACCTTC	TRBV24-1	-	TRBJ1-2	12	-
CASSPYPDRGHTEAFF	TGTGCCAGCAGTCCCTATCCTGACAGGGGGCACACTGAAGCTTTCTTT	TRBV27	-	TRBJ1-1	16	TRBD1
CASSLRQYGTEAFF	TGTGCCAGCAGCTTAAGACAATATGGCACTGAAGCTTTCTTT	TRBV7-9	-	TRBJ1-1	14	-
CASSTGLAGITDTQYF	TGTGCCAGCAGTACGGGACTAGCGGGAATCACAGATACGCAGTATTTT	TRBV6-6	-	TRBJ2-3	16	TRBD2